This TCR beta chain came from a study of shared clonotypes between healthy human individuals (dated by TCRdb to the early 2020s). For the wider study: Three men and a couple of women, aged 18 to 49 years, made up the cohort. For each donor, CD4 naive and CD4 memory were each run on three plates, CD8 naive on two plates, and CD8 memory on one plate. To estimate repertoire size and how much clonotypes are shared between individuals, the study performed deep sequencing of blood TCR repertoires from roughly five healthy adults. Libraries were prepared and TCR repertoires were sequenced by different laboratories using diverse techniques, in order to increase sequencing depth and limit assay-specific biases. Leukapheresis yielded between about 0.94 and 8.9 billion PBMCs per donor. Results and caveats for the whole study, not just this receptor: Larger estimated clonotype richness was generally found for naive subsets than for memory subsets. Based on pairwise subsampling, the degree of clonotype sharing among donors was expected to be affected by sequencing depth. Because the study included only a small number of donors, the genetic and exposure-history diversity represented was limited. Compared with non-shared clonotypes, the clonotypes found in all four sorted-subset donors had higher generation probabilities. Rarefaction of sorted-subset datasets indicated incomplete sequencing despite the large sequencing depth. When a few donors were compared, the shared fraction of clonotypes was around 4.6% for naive CD4, approximately 3.5% for naive CD8, more than 2% for memory CD4, and 0.4% for memory CD8. Sampling was limited to blood, and TCR repertoires in tissue likely differ from TCR repertoires in blood.

TCR CDR3 regions were amplified from genomic DNA by multiplex PCR using the deep immunoSEQ assay. Extracted genomic DNA from each cell subset was spread evenly across all wells of several immunoSEQ 96-well plates, with each plate serving as a replicate. For sorted subsets, around 200 ng genomic DNA, equal to some 30,000 T cell genomes, was loaded into each replicate PCR. The purified libraries were quantified using a Qubit 3.0 fluorometer, sized with a Bioanalyzer 2100, and then quantified again using the KAPA Library Quantification kit. Every immunoSEQ 96-well plate was sequenced on a separate single-read 150-cycle Illumina NextSeq 550 flow cell. The study's processing was this. The immunoSEQ output contained only junctional sequences without quality scores, so filtering could not match that applied to full-length reads. Sequences were annotated with PyIR, a Python wrapper for IgBLAST v1.9, using IMGT germline references to assign V/J genes and CDR3. Any read was removed if the V/J assignment was weak (E-value above 1e-6), the CDR3 was missing, or the read contained stop codons, out-of-frame junctions, or ambiguous translated residues. V3J clonotypes were defined as sequences sharing an identical inferred V gene, J gene, and CDR3 amino acid sequence. Percentage overlap between repertoires was computed as shared unique clonotypes divided by the size of the smaller repertoire. Three approaches were used to assess repertoire richness: RTK rarefaction, the Chao1 estimator, and Recon v2.1 estimates of unobserved clonotypes. Generation probabilities for all TCRbeta clonotypes obtained by the gDNA method from a handful of donors were computed using OLGA. TCRdb mirrors the immuneACCESS table, restricted to in-frame sequences. Some clones are absent from its copies; in checked studies, under half trace to an unresolved V gene, and the reason for the others is unknown. That table is the source of V, J and clone size, and D and trimming were worked out from the DNA. The sample contains some 600,000 clones, about 96% of them found a single time. The ten largest clones add up to more than 0.085% of the sample.

A word on this clone: Its binding antigen is unknown. Per-base quality was not reported, and no clone a single base away is much larger than it.

Measured from the cysteine to the phenylalanine, the CDR3 is 12 residues long. Of the read, only the CDR3 DNA is kept; its 36 bases are in frame from base 1. CD8 naive samples were CD45RO-negative cells positively selected for CCR7, giving a CD45RA+CCR7+ population that excluded TemRA cells. The donors were healthy, HIV-negative adults who had no recently reported acute infections or vaccinations. Every donor was a Caucasian adult residing in Nashville, Tennessee, USA. After blood collection by leukapheresis, PBMCs were isolated using Ficoll-Histopaque density gradient centrifugation and then cryopreserved in the vapor phase of liquid nitrogen. Analytical flow cytometry was used to check the purity and quantity of every magnetically sorted T cell population. Genomic DNA was isolated from each sorted fraction and quantified by UV absorbance on a Nanodrop 2000c.

Sequenced material: naive CD8+ T cells sorted from blood. The cell subset or site label, read with the paper, signifies: CD45RA+CCR7+. The chain is encoded by TRBV1 joined to TRBJ2-5; the table gives TRBD1 as D, unverified against the DNA. Matching the DNA end better, TRBJ2-7 makes the J call doubtful. TRBV1 is termed a pseudogene. This TCR came from a woman between 25 and 40 years old in good health. The CDR3 region: CTSSWDSLEQYF. DNA sequence: TGCACCAGCAGCTGGGACAGTCTCGAGCAGTACTTC.